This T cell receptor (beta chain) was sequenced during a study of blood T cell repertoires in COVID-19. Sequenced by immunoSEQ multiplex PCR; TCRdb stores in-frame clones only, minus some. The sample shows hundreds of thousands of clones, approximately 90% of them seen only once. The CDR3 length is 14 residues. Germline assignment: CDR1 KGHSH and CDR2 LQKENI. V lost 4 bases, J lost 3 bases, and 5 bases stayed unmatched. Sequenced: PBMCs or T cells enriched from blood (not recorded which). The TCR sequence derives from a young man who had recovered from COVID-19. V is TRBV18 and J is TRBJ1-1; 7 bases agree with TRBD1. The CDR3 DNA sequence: TGTGCCAGCTCACGAGGGACAGTTGACACTGAAGCTTTCTTT. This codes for CASSRGTVDTEAFF.